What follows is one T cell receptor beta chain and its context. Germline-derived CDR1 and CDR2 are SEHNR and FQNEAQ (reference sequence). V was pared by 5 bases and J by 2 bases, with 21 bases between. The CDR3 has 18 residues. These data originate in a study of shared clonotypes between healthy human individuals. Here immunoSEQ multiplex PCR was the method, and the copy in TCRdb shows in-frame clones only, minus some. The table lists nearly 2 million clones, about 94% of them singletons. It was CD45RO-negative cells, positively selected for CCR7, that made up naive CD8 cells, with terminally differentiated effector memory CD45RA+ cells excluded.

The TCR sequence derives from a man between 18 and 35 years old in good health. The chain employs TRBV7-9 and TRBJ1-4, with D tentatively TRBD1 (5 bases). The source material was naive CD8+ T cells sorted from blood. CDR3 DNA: TGTGCCAGCAGCCTGCAGGGTCCTCCGTTAGAGACTAATGAAAAACTGTTTTTT. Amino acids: CASSLQGPPLETNEKLFF.